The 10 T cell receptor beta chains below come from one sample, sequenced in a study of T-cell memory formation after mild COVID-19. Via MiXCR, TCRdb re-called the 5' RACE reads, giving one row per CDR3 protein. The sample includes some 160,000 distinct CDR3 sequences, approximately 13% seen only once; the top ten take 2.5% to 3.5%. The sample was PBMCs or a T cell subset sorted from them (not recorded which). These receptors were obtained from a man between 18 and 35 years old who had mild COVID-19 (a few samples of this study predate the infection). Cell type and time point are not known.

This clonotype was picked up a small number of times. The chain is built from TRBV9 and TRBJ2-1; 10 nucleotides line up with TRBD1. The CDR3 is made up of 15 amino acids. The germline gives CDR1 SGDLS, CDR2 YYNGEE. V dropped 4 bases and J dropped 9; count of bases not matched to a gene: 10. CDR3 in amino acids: CASSPGQGFTVEQFF. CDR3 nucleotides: TGTGCCAGCAGCCCGGGACAGGGGTTCACCGTTGAGCAGTTCTTC. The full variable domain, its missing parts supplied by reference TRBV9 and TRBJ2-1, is DSGVTQTPKHLITATGQRVTLRCSPRSGDLSVYWYQQSLDQGLQFLIQYYNGEERAKGNILERFSAQQFPDLHSELNLSSLELGDSALYFCASSPGQGFTVEQFFGPGTRLTVL.

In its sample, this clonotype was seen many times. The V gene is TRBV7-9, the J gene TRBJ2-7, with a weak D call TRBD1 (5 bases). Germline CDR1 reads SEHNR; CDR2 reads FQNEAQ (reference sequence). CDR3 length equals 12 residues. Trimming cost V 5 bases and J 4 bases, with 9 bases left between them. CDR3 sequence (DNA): TGTGCCAGCAGCCGTAGACAGTACGAGCAGTACTTC. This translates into CASSRRQYEQYF.

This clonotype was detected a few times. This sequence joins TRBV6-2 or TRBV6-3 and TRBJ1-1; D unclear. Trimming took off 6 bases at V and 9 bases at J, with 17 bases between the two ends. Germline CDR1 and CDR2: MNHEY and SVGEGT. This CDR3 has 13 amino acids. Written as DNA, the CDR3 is TGTGCCAGCAGCTCAGACCTTCTCGGGAAAGCTTTCTTT. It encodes CASSSDLLGKAFF.

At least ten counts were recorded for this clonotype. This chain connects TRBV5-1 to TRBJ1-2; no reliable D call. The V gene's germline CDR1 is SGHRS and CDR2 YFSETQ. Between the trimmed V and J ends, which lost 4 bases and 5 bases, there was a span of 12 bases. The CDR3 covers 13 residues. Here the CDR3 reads CASSNVPLYGYTF. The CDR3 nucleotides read TGCGCCAGCAGCAACGTCCCGCTTTATGGCTACACCTTC. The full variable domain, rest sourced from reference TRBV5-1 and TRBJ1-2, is KAGVTQTPRYLIKTRGQQVTLSCSPISGHRSVSWYQQTPGQGLQFLFEYFSETQRNKGNFPGRFSGRQFSNSRSEMNVSTLELGDSALYLCASSNVPLYGYTFGSGTRLTVV.

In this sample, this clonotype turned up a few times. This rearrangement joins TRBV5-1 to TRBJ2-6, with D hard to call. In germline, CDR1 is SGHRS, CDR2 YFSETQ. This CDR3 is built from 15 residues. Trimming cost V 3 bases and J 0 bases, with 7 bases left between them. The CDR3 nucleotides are TGCGCCAGCAGCTCCCGTTTCTCTGGGGCCAACGTCCTGACTTTC. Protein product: CASSSRFSGANVLTF.

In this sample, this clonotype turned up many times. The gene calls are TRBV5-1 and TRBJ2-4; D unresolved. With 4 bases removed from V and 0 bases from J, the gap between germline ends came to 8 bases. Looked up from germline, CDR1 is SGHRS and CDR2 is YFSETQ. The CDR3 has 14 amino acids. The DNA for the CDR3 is TGCGCCAGCAGCCCTCCTCAAGCCAAAAACATTCAGTACTTC. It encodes CASSPPQAKNIQYF.

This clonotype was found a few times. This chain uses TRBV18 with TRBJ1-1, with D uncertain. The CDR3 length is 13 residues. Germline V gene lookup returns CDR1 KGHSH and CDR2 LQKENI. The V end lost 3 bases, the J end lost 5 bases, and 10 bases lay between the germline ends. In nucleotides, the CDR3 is TGTGCCAGCTCACCGGACCGGGAGACTGAAGCTTTCTTT. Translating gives CASSPDRETEAFF.

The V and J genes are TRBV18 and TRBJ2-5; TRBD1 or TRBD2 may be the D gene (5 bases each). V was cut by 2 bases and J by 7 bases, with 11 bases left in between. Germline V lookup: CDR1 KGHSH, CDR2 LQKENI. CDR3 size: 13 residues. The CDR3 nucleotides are TGTGCCAGCTCACCAGGGACGAAAGGGACCCAGTACTTC. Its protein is CASSPGTKGTQYF.

The CDR3 reads CSGSTGFQETQYF. In DNA, the CDR3 is TGCAGCGGATCGACAGGGTTCCAAGAGACCCAGTACTTC. The chain joins TRBV29-1 to TRBJ2-5; 7 bases are shared with TRBD1. V gave up 7 bases and J gave up 1 base; unmatched junction bases: 6. The CDR3 consists of 13 residues. Germline CDR1 reads SQVTM; CDR2 reads ANQGSEA.

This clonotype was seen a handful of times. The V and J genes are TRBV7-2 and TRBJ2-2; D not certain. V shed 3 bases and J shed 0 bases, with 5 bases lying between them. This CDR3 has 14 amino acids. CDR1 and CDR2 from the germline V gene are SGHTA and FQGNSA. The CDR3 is CASSFRANTGELFF. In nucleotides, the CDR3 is TGTGCCAGCAGCTTTCGCGCGAACACCGGGGAGCTGTTTTTT. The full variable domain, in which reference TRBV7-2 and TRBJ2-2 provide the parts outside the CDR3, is GAGVSQSPSNKVTEKGKDVELRCDPISGHTALYWYRQSLGQGLEFLIYFQGNSAPDKSGLPSDRFSAERTGGSVSTLTIQRTQQEDSAVYLCASSFRANTGELFFGEGSRLTVL.